This T cell receptor (beta chain) was sequenced for a study of T-cell reconstitution after alpha-beta-depleted transplantation in children. Study-wide findings and caveats: Fresh T-cell production supplied most of the T-cell counts and diversity seen one year after transplant.

This CDR3 has 14 amino acids. Germline-derived CDR1 and CDR2 are DFQATT and SNEGSKA (reference sequence). Trimming took 3 bases from V and 5 from J; bases not matched to a gene: 5. The library targeted TCRbeta and was prepared with unique molecular identifiers. TCRdb called the PCR reads again in MiXCR, with one record for every CDR3 protein. Seen here are around 600,000 distinct CDR3 sequences, 20% to 25% observed once, and the top ten hold over 12%. This clonotype has ten or more counts. No antigen is known for it. Here the sequenced sample was PBMCs, mostly from graft donor cells, taken 360 days after TCRalphabeta/CD19-depleted stem cell transplant. The sequence derives from a boy younger than two who had a stem cell transplant for acute myeloid leukemia, so the T cells may come from the graft donor. The genes are TRBV20-1 and TRBJ2-7; TRBD2 agrees at 12 bases. For the CDR3, the DNA is TGCAGTGCTAGCCTAGCGGGGGGGCGTAACGAGCAGTACTTC. Protein sequence: CSASLAGGRNEQYF.